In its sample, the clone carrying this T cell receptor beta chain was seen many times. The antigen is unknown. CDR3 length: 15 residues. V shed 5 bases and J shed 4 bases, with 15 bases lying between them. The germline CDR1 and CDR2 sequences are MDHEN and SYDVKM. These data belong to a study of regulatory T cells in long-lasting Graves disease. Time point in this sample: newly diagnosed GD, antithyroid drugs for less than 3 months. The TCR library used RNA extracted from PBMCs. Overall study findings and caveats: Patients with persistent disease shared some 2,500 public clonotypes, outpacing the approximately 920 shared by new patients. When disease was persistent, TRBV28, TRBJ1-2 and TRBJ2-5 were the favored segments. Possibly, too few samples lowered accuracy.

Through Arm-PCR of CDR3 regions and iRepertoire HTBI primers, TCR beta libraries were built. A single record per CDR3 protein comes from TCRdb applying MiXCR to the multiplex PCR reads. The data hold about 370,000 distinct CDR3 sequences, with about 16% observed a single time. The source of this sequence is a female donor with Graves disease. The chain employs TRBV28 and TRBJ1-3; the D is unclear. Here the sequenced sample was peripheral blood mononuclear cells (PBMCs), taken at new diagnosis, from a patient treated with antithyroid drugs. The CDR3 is CASSTRAIAGNTIYF. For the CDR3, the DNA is TGTGCCAGCAGTACCCGAGCGATCGCAGGAAACACCATATATTTT. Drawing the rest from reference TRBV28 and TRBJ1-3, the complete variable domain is DVKVTQSSRYLVKRTGEKVFLECVQDMDHENMFWYRQDPGLGLRLIYFSYDVKMKEKGDIPEGYSVSREKKERFSLILESASTNQTSMYLCASSTRAIAGNTIYFGEGSWLTVV.